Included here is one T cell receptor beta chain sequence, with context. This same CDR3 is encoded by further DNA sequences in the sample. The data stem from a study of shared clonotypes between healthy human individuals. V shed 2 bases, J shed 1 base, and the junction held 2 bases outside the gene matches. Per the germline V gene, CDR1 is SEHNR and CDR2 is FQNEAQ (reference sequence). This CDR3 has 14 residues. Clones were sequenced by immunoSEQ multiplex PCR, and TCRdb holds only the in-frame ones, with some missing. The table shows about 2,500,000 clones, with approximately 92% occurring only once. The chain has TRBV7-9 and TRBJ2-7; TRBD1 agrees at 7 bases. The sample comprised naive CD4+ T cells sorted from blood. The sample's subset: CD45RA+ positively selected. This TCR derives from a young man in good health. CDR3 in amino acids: CASSLRDSSYEQYF. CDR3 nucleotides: TGTGCCAGCAGCTTAAGGGACAGTTCCTACGAGCAGTACTTC.